The source of this T cell receptor beta chain is a study of T-cell reconstitution after alpha-beta-depleted transplantation in children. Broader study findings: Some patients owed their high day-60 TCRbeta diversity to surviving recipient T cells and thymic progenitors. Reports say that about two months after transplant, the alpha-beta T cells came out of several hundred graft clones that had expanded. T-cell counts and diversity were attributed mostly to newly produced T cells one year after transplant.

CDR3 size: 16 residues. V was pared by 2 bases and J by 3 bases, with 10 bases of the junction left unmatched. Germline V CDR1 and CDR2: MGHDK, SYGVNS. TCRbeta library construction was performed incorporating unique molecular identifiers. Each CDR3 protein gets one entry after TCRdb re-called the PCR reads with MiXCR. The sample shows over 200,000 distinct CDR3 sequences, around a sixth of them seen only once. This clonotype was seen only a few times. What it binds is not known. The chain is built from TRBV25-1 and TRBJ2-7, with 7 bases identical to TRBD1. This clonotype originated in a male patient between 2 and 9 years old who had a stem cell transplant for acute lymphoblastic leukemia, so the T cells may come from the graft donor. Sequenced here: PBMCs, mostly from graft donor cells, sampled 360 days after TCRalphabeta/CD19-depleted stem cell transplant. CDR3 DNA: TGTGCCAGCAGTGAAGATCGCAGGGGGAACCTCTACGAGCAGTACTTC. Amino acid sequence: CASSEDRRGNLYEQYF.